These T cell receptor beta chains were read from a single sample in a study of blood T cell repertoires in COVID-19. Generated by immunoSEQ multiplex PCR, the TCRdb table keeps only in-frame clones and is missing some. Here the sample spans some 110,000 clones, 65% to 85% being singletons. Sample: PBMCs or T cells enriched from blood (not recorded which). The receptors were sampled from a woman younger than 45 who had recovered from COVID-19. Each CDR3 is given without its conserved first and last residue.

CDR3 protein,CDR3 length,V gene
ASSLSGSYTGELF,13,TRBV28
ASSLGTSGRRLGYEQY,16,TRBV7-2
ASTLNRGLGNIC,12,TRBV3-1/TRBV3-2
ASSSLAGGPDTQY,13,TRBV27
ASSLGTVPEETQY,13,TRBV11-2
SVRGTVYEQY,10,TRBV29-1
ASRTPGTGGFGYGYT,15,TRBV28
ASKGLAGGSYNEQF,14,TRBV2
ASSLLASSYNEQF,13,TRBV7-9
ASSRASGYYNEQF,13,TRBV19
ASRRLAGEFVGYGYT,15,TRBV19
ASSPGGAQNSPLH,13,TRBV5-1
ASSFRGTSPLH,11,TRBV28